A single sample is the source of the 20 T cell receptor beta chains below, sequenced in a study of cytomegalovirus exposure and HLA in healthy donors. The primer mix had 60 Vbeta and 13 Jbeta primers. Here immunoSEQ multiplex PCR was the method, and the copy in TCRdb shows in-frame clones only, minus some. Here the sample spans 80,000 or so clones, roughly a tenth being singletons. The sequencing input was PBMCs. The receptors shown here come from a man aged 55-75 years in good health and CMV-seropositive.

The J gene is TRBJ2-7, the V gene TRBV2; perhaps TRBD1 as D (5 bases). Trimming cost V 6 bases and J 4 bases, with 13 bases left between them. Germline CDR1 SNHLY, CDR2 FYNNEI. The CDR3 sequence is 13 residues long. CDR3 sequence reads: CASRLTGSYEQYV. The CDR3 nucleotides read TGTGCCAGCAGATTAACAGGCTCTTACGAGCAGTACGTC.

The CDR3, as DNA: TGTGCCATCAGTGAGTCCAGGGATGACAATGAGCAGTTCTTC. Amino acids: CAISESRDDNEQFF. V gene TRBV10-3 combines with J gene TRBJ2-1; the D gene is possibly TRBD1 (5 bases). Trimming cost V 0 bases and J 5 bases, with 8 bases left between them. The germline gives CDR1 ENHRY, CDR2 SYGVKD. The CDR3 has 14 residues.

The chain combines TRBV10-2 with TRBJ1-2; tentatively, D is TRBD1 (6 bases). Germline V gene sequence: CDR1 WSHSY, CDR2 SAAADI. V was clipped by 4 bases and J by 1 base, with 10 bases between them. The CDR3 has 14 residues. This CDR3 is CASSVDSFNYGYTF. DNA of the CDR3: TGCGCCAGCAGTGTGGACAGCTTTAACTATGGCTACACCTTC.

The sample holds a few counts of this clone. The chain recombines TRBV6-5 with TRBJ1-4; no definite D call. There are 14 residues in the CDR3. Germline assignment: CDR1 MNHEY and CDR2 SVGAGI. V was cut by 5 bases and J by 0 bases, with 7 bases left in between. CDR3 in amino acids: CASSLSSTNEKLFF. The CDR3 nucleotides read TGTGCCAGCAGTCTATCATCAACTAATGAAAAACTGTTTTTT.

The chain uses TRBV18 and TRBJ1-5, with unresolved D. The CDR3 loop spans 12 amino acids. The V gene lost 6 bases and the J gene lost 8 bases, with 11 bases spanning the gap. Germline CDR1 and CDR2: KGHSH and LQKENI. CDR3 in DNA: TGTGCCAGCTCGAAATCTGAGGAGCCCCAGCATTTT. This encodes CASSKSEEPQHF.

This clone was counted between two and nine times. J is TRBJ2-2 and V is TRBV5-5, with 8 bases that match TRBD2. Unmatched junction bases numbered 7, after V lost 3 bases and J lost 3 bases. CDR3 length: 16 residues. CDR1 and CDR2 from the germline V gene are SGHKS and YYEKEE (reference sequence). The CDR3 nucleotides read TGTGCCAGCAGCTCCCGGGGGGGGGCGGACACCGGGGAGCTGTTTTTT. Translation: CASSSRGGADTGELFF.

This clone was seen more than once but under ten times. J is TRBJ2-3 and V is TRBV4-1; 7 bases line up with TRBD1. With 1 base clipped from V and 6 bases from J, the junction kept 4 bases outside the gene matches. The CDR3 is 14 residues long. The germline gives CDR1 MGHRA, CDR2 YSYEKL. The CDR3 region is CASSQGDRVDTQYF. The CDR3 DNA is TGCGCCAGCAGCCAAGGCGACAGGGTGGATACGCAGTATTTT.

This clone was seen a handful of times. CDR3 coding DNA: TGTGCCTGGAGTACCCTGGGCTCCATATATTTT. Translating gives CAWSTLGSIYF. The chain couples TRBV30 to TRBJ1-3; D gene unclear. This CDR3 comprises 11 residues. V lost 2 bases and J 11 bases, leaving 10 bases between the germline ends. The germline V gene encodes CDR1 GTSNPN and CDR2 SVGIG (reference sequence).

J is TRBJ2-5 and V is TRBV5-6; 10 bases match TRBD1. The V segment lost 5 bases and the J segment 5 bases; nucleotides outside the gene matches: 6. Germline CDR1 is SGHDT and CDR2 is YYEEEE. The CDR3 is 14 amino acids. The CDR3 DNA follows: TGTGCCAGCAGAGGGACAGGGGAGAGGGAGACCCAGTACTTC. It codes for CASRGTGERETQYF.

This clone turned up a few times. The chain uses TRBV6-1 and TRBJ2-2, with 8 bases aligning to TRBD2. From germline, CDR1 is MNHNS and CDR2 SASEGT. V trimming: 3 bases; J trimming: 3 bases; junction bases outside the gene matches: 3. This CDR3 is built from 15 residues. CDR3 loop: CASSEPAGDTGELFF. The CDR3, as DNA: TGTGCCAGCAGTGAGCCAGCGGGGGACACCGGGGAGCTGTTTTTT.

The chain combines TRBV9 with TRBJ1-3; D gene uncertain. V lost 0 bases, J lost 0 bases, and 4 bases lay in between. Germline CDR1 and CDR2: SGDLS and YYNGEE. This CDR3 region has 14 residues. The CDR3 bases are TGTGCCAGCAGCGTAGGCGTCTCTGGAAACACCATATATTTT. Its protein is CASSVGVSGNTIYF.

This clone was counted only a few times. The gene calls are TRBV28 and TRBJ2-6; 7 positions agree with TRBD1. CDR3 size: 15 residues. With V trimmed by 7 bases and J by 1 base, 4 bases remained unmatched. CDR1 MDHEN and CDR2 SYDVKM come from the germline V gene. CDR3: CASTTGESGANVLTF. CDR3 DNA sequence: TGTGCCAGCACCACAGGGGAGTCTGGGGCCAACGTCCTGACTTTC.

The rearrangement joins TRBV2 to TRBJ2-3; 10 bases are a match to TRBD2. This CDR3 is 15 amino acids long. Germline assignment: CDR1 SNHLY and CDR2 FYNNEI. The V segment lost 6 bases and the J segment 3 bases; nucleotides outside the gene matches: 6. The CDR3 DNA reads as TGTGCCAGCAGCCAGGGGACTAGCGCTACAGATACGCAGTATTTT. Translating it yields CASSQGTSATDTQYF.

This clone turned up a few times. CDR3 bases: TGTGCCAGTAGTATATCGAGGCCCACCACAGATACGCAGTATTTT. This codes for CASSISRPTTDTQYF. The gene calls are TRBV19 and TRBJ2-3, with D unclear. The CDR3 has 15 amino acids. From germline, CDR1 is LNHDA and CDR2 SQIVND (reference sequence). Deletions cut 2 bases from V and 2 bases from J, with 11 bases between.

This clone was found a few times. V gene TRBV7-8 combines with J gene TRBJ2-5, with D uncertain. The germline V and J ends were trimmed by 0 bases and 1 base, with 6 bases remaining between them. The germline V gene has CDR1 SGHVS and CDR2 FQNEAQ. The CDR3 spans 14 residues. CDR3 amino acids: CASSLANSQETQYF. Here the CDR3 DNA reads TGTGCCAGCAGCTTAGCAAACAGCCAAGAGACCCAGTACTTC.

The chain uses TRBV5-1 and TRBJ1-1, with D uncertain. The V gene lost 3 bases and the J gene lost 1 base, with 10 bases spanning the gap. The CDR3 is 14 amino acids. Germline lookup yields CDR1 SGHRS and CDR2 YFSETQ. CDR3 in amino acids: CASSSLGSNTEAFF. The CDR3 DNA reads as TGCGCCAGCAGCTCCCTCGGTTCGAACACTGAAGCTTTCTTT.

CDR3 DNA sequence: TGTGCCAGCAGACCGACAGGGTTGAGCACCGGGGAGCTGTTTTTT. Translated, it gives CASRPTGLSTGELFF. The rearrangement uses TRBV7-2 and TRBJ2-2, with 7 bases fitting TRBD1. CDR3 length: 15 amino acids. V lost 6 bases and J lost 4; bases outside the gene matches: 8. Germline V gene data show CDR1 as SGHTA and CDR2 as FQGNSA. The full variable domain, in which reference TRBV7-2 and TRBJ2-2 provide the parts outside the CDR3, is GAGVSQSPSNKVTEKGKDVELRCDPISGHTALYWYRQSLGQGLEFLIYFQGNSAPDKSGLPSDRFSAERTGGSVSTLTIQRTQQEDSAVYLCASRPTGLSTGELFFGEGSRLTVL.

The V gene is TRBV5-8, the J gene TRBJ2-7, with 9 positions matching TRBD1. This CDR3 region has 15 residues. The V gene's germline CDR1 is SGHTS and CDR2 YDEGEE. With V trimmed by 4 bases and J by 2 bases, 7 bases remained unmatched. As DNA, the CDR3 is TGTGCCAGCAGCCCGGGGACAGGGCACACCTACGAGCAGTACTTC. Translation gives CASSPGTGHTYEQYF.

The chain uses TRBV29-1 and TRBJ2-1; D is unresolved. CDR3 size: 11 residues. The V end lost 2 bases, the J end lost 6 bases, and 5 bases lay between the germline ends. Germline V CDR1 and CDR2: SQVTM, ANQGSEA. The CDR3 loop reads CSVELFNEQFF. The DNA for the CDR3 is TGCAGCGTTGAACTTTTCAATGAGCAGTTCTTC.

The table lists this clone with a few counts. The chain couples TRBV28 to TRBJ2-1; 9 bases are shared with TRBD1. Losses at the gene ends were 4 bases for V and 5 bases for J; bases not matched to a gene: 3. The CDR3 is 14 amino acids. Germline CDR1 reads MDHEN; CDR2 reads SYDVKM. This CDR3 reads CASSSTGGNNEQFF. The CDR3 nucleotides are TGTGCCAGCAGTTCGACAGGGGGTAACAATGAGCAGTTCTTC.